This T cell receptor beta chain was sequenced for a study of human T cells and chemical hapten exposure. Study-wide points: The study found that PT1 expanded TCR counts correlated positively with patch test score. With regard to DPC sensitization, TCRs above 1 in 1000 frequency did not change.

As to this clonotype: No antigen is known for it.

CDR3 length equals 14 residues. The germline V gene has CDR1 MNHEY and CDR2 SVGEGT. Trimming pared 0 bases from V and 6 bases from J, leaving 10 bases between. Unique molecular identifiers were attached to individual cDNA molecules within the library. TCRdb analysed the RACE reads with MiXCR anew, one entry per CDR3 protein. Among nearly 350,000 distinct CDR3 sequences listed, roughly 6.9% were seen once. Time point given: patch test 1, 2 weeks after DPC sensitization. Regarding treatment: therapeutic diphenylcyclopropenone sensitization with weekly scalp DPC. Each patch test followed a blood draw. The receptor's source is a woman between 18 and 29 years old with alopecia areata. Some clones in this sample may be carry-over from other donors' samples. The sequencing here drew on whole blood, taken in connection with sensitization to the hapten diphenylcyclopropenone (DPC). V usage is TRBV6-2 or TRBV6-3 and J usage is TRBJ2-3; D call uncertain. The DNA of the CDR3 is TGTGCCAGCAGTTACTCGAGTCCCGTCGATACGCAGTATTTT. It codes for CASSYSSPVDTQYF.